Below are 14 T cell receptor beta chains sequenced from a single sample in a study of shared clonotypes between healthy human individuals (dated by TCRdb to between 2020 and 2021). CD8 naive samples were obtained by positive selection for CCR7 among CD45RO-negative cells, yielding a CD45RA+CCR7+ population from which TemRA cells were excluded. The library came from the immunoSEQ multiplex PCR assay. Imported from immuneACCESS, the table was reduced by TCRdb to in-frame sequences with V and J called. These copies leave out some clones; in studies compared against another copy, an unresolved V gene accounts for under half, and the cause of the remainder is not known. Present in this sample are roughly 890,000 clones, 80% to 95% of which were seen just once. Of the sample, less than 25% is held by the ten largest clones. The sequenced sample consisted of naive CD8+ T cells sorted from blood. The sample's cell subset or site label, in plain terms: CD45RA+CCR7+. These receptors originate from a man aged 25 to 45 in good health.

CDR3 amino acids: CATSRGLGGNYEQYF. Here the CDR3 DNA reads TGTGCCACCAGCAGGGGGTTGGGGGGAAACTACGAGCAGTACTTC. This chain connects TRBV15 to TRBJ2-7; D may be TRBD2 (6 bases). Trimming cost V 3 bases and J 3 bases, with 15 bases left between them. The CDR3 runs 15 residues. The V gene's germline CDR1 is LNHNV and CDR2 YYDKDF (reference sequence).

The CDR3 is CASSLRGGTEAFF. The CDR3 DNA reads TGTGCCAGCAGCTTGAGGGGGGGCACTGAAGCTTTCTTT. The chain joins TRBV11-2 to TRBJ1-1; D may be TRBD1 (6 bases). There are 13 residues in the CDR3. The V and J ends lost 3 bases and 4 bases respectively, with 9 bases between them. The germline V gene encodes CDR1 SGHAT and CDR2 FQNNGV.

The rearrangement uses TRBV27 and TRBJ2-7; possible D gene TRBD2, 5 bases. The V gene's germline CDR1 is MNHEY and CDR2 SMNVEV (reference sequence). Trimming left V 6 bases short and J 3 bases short, with 9 bases between. This CDR3 is built from 12 residues. CDR3 sequence reads: CASSREGYEQYF. The CDR3 nucleotides read TGTGCCAGCAGCCGAGAGGGCTACGAGCAGTACTTC.

The chain has TRBV2 and TRBJ2-3; D is unclear. The CDR3 is 12 residues long. Trimming removed 8 bases at V and 2 bases at J, with 8 bases between. The germline gives CDR1 SNHLY, CDR2 FYNNEI. The CDR3 nucleotides are TGTGCCAGCCTGCCAGCCACAGATACGCAGTATTTT. Residues: CASLPATDTQYF.

The rearrangement joins TRBV27 to TRBJ2-7; 7 nucleotides agree with TRBD2. Germline CDR1 reads MNHEY; CDR2 reads SMNVEV (reference sequence). V lost 5 bases and J lost 5; bases outside the gene matches: 12. This CDR3 spans 15 amino acids. CDR3 sequence reads: CASSPWGGSIDEQYF. DNA for the CDR3: TGTGCCAGCAGTCCGTGGGGCGGGAGCATCGACGAGCAGTACTTC.

The chain uses TRBV27 and TRBJ1-1; D uncertain. The CDR3 sequence is 12 residues long. The V end lost 6 bases, the J end lost 4 bases, and 9 bases lay between the germline ends. Germline-derived CDR1 and CDR2 are MNHEY and SMNVEV (reference sequence). DNA for the CDR3: TGTGCCAGCAGGAAGGGCAGCACTGAAGCTTTCTTT. Residues: CASRKGSTEAFF.

The chain combines TRBV29-1 with TRBJ2-2; D ambiguous. Deletions cut 0 bases from V and 5 bases from J, with 10 bases between. The CDR3 length is 14 residues. Germline V gene sequence: CDR1 SQVTM, CDR2 ANQGSEA. The CDR3 coding sequence is TGCAGCGTTGAAGACGTTAAGGAGACCGGGGAGCTGTTTTTT. It codes for CSVEDVKETGELFF.

V gene TRBV7-9 combines with J gene TRBJ2-1, with 14 bases aligning to TRBD2. The CDR3 is 16 residues long. Germline values: CDR1 SEHNR, CDR2 FQNEAQ (reference sequence). With 2 bases clipped from V and 10 bases from J, the junction kept 7 bases outside the gene matches. The CDR3 is CASSLKPGLAGDEQFF. DNA for the CDR3: TGTGCCAGCAGCTTAAAGCCGGGACTAGCGGGAGACGAGCAGTTCTTC.

The J gene is TRBJ1-2, the V gene TRBV5-6, with unresolved D. CDR1 is SGHDT and CDR2 is YYEEEE in the germline V gene. The V end lost 0 bases, the J end lost 1 base, and 7 bases lay between the germline ends. This CDR3 spans 14 amino acids. CDR3 amino acids: CASSLGFLNYGYTF. In nucleotides, the CDR3 is TGTGCCAGCAGCTTGGGTTTCCTTAACTATGGCTACACCTTC.

This clone has a single count. The J gene is TRBJ2-1, the V gene TRBV7-9; 15 bases are a match to TRBD2. With 5 bases clipped from V and 4 bases from J, the junction kept 9 bases outside the gene matches. Germline lookup yields CDR1 SEHNR and CDR2 FQNEAQ (reference sequence). The CDR3 consists of 18 residues. The CDR3 DNA reads as TGTGCCAGCAGCCGAGGGACTAGCGGGGGGACCTCATACAATGAGCAGTTCTTC. Its protein product is CASSRGTSGGTSYNEQFF.

The sample holds one count of this clone. This sequence joins TRBV7-2 and TRBJ2-5; tentatively, D is TRBD1 or TRBD2 (5 bases each). The CDR3 length is 16 residues. Germline CDR1 and CDR2: SGHTA and FQGNSA. Trimming cost V 5 bases and J 3 bases, with 19 bases left between them. CDR3 DNA sequence: TGTGCCAGCAGCCAAAGAACCGGGACCAGGGAAGAGACCCAGTACTTC. It yields the protein CASSQRTGTREETQYF.

The rearrangement uses TRBV6-6 and TRBJ1-3, with TRBD1 matching 9 bases. The germline gives CDR1 MNHNY, CDR2 SVGAGI (reference sequence). The CDR3 consists of 16 residues. V lost 6 bases, J lost 1 base, and 7 bases stayed unmatched. CDR3 nucleotides: TGTGCCAGCAGCCCGGACAGGGGTCTTTCTGGAAACACCATATATTTT. Translation gives CASSPDRGLSGNTIYF.

This clone was seen more than once but under ten times. The chain carries TRBV6-5 and TRBJ1-4; D is ambiguous. Trimming removed 2 bases at V and 7 bases at J, with 11 bases between. Germline lookup yields CDR1 MNHEY and CDR2 SVGAGI. This CDR3 contains 14 residues. CDR3 sequence: CASSYAQNPEKLFF. CDR3 sequence (DNA): TGTGCCAGCAGTTACGCACAGAATCCTGAAAAACTGTTTTTT.

The chain carries TRBV9 and TRBJ2-7; D not resolved. From germline, CDR1 is SGDLS and CDR2 YYNGEE. The CDR3 covers 14 residues. The V and J ends lost 4 bases and 5 bases respectively, with 16 bases between them. CDR3 protein: CASSSDPEGDEQYF. The CDR3 region has the DNA TGTGCCAGCAGCTCCGACCCGGAAGGCGACGAGCAGTACTTC.